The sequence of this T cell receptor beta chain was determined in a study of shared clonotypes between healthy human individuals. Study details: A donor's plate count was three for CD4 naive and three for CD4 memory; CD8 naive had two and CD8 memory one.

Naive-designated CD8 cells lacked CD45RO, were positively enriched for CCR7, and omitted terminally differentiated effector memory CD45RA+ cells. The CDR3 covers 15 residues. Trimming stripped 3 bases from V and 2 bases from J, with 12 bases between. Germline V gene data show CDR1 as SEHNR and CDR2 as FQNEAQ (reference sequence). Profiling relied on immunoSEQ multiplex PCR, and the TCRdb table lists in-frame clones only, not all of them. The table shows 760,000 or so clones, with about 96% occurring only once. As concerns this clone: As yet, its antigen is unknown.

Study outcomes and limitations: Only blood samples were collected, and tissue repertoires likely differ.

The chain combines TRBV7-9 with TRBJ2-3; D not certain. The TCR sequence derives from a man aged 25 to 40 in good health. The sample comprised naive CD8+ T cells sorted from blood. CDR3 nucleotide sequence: TGTGCCAGCAGCTTTGTCTTTAGGGCCACAGATACGCAGTATTTT. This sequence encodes CASSFVFRATDTQYF.